This TCR beta chain was profiled in a study of T cells in Graves' hyperthyroidism and ophthalmopathy. This clonotype was seen at least ten times. CDR3 length: 15 amino acids. Trimming cost V 5 bases and J 4 bases; bases outside gene matches: 5. What was amplified from RNA transcripts were TCR beta CDR3 regions. First-round RT-PCR of the TCR CDR3 relied on the HTBI primer set. TCRdb re-derived calls from the multiplex PCR reads in MiXCR, one entry per CDR3 protein. The table records some 510,000 distinct CDR3 sequences, less than 25% of them present only once. This sequence joins TRBV12-3 or TRBV12-4 and TRBJ1-3, with 10 bases fitting TRBD1. This sequence was found in a man between 18 and 29 years old with Graves' hyperthyroidism. Sequencing was done on a sample of blood. The CDR3 DNA reads TGTGCCAGCAGTCCCCGGACAGGGGGAGGAAACACCATATATTTT. It specifies CASSPRTGGGNTIYF.